Detailed here is one T cell receptor (beta chain). These data originate in a study of sequential checkpoint blockade in melanoma. As for the study in general: Both treatment sequences were followed by maintenance nivolumab.

Treatment reported: randomized to nivolumab then ipilimumab (arm A) or the reverse (arm B). Assay: immunoSEQ multiplex PCR; the TCRdb copy retains only in-frame clones and omits some. Of roughly 30,000 clones listed, about 83% were seen once; the top ten hold less than 20%. Trimming pared 4 bases from V and 5 bases from J, leaving 19 bases between. The CDR3 is 16 amino acids. CDR1 and CDR2 (germline): SGHVS, FQNEAQ. The source was CD8+ T cells sorted from blood (inferred from file names), collected from a patient given nivolumab and ipilimumab in sequence. The receptor was isolated from a human donor with melanoma. The V and J genes are TRBV7-8 and TRBJ2-3; the D gene is possibly TRBD2 (6 bases). The CDR3 DNA follows: TGTGCCAGCAGCTATGGTGGCGGGATAATAGTAGATACGCAGTATTTT. It yields the protein CASSYGGGIIVDTQYF.